This T cell receptor (beta chain) derives from a study of T cells in Graves' hyperthyroidism and ophthalmopathy. What was amplified from RNA transcripts were TCR beta CDR3 regions. During a first-round RT-PCR of the TCR CDR3, the HTBI primer set was used. TCRdb fed the multiplex PCR reads into MiXCR, producing one record per CDR3 protein. Seen here are about 590,000 distinct CDR3 sequences, around 14% observed once, and the top ten hold roughly 6.6%. Per the germline V gene, CDR1 is SNHLY and CDR2 is FYNNEI. The CDR3 spans 14 residues. V was clipped by 1 base and J by 5 bases, with 9 bases between them. This clonotype was observed many times.

The chain is built from TRBV2 and TRBJ1-5, with D possibly matching TRBD1 (5 bases). The specimen was blood. This TCR came from a woman in her twenties or thirties with Graves' hyperthyroidism. The CDR3 nucleotides are TGTGCCAGCAGTGAAGTCCAGGGACATCAGCCCCAGCATTTT. As protein: CASSEVQGHQPQHF.